Below are 27 T cell receptor beta chains sequenced from a single sample in a study of blood T cell repertoires in COVID-19. Using immunoSEQ multiplex PCR, the repertoire was profiled, and TCRdb retains in-frame clones only, with some absent. The sample shows approximately 200,000 clones, more than 70% of them seen only once. The sequenced sample consisted of peripheral blood. All receptors come from a person aged 70 to 80 with COVID-19, enrolled during active disease.

V and J are TRBV7-5 and TRBJ1-2; no DNA check was done on the table's D call, TRBD1. TRBV7-5 counts as a pseudogene. The CDR3 is 15 amino acids. The CDR3 sequence: CVRSCRDTLCYGYTF. DNA for the CDR3: TGTGTCAGAAGCTGCCGGGACACACTATGCTATGGCTACACCTTC.

This chain connects TRBV2 to TRBJ1-1; D is unresolved. Germline loops: CDR1 SNHLY, CDR2 FYNNEI. Trimming took off 6 bases at V and 6 bases at J, with 20 bases between the two ends. This CDR3 is built from 15 residues. The CDR3 loop is CASRAGGVNNPEAFF. CDR3 coding DNA: TGTGCCAGCAGGGCGGGTGGGGTGAATAACCCTGAAGCTTTCTTT.

The chain employs TRBV7-2 and TRBJ2-4; 10 bases align to TRBD1. J was trimmed by 2 bases and V by 5 bases; bases with no gene match: 6. The CDR3 length is 16 residues. CDR1 SGHTA and CDR2 FQGNSA come from the germline V gene. The CDR3 DNA follows: TGTGCCAGCAGCCCCCGGACAGGGGGATCCAAAAACATTCAGTACTTC. It translates to CASSPRTGGSKNIQYF.

This chain uses TRBV4-2 with TRBJ1-1, with 11 positions matching TRBD1. The trim removed 3 bases at V and 5 bases at J, leaving 11 bases unmatched. Germline CDR1 and CDR2: LGHNA and YNFKEQ. The CDR3 runs to 17 residues. In DNA, the CDR3 is TGTGCCAGCAGCCACGACGACTTCGGACAGGGGGCAACTGAAGCTTTCTTT. Translated: CASSHDDFGQGATEAFF.

The chain combines TRBV7-9 with TRBJ1-1, with a weak D call TRBD1 (5 bases). The germline CDR1 and CDR2 sequences are SEHNR and FQNEAQ (reference sequence). With 1 base removed from V and 4 bases from J, the gap between germline ends came to 16 bases. The CDR3 is 16 amino acids. The CDR3 loop is CASSLDWRGGSTEAFF. The CDR3 DNA sequence: TGTGCCAGCAGCTTAGATTGGAGGGGCGGGAGCACTGAAGCTTTCTTT.

The chain uses TRBV11-2 and TRBJ1-2; TRBD1 might be the D (6 bases). Looked up from germline, CDR1 is SGHAT and CDR2 is FQNNGV. Trimming took off 5 bases at V and 1 base at J, with 26 bases between the two ends. This CDR3 comprises 19 residues. The CDR3 loop reads CASSTSPPGHTLYNYGYTF. The CDR3 DNA is TGTGCCAGCAGCACATCCCCCCCGGGACACACCCTTTATAACTATGGCTACACCTTC.

The J gene is TRBJ2-1, the V gene TRBV27, with a weak D call TRBD2 (5 bases). Trimming cost V 7 bases and J 6 bases, with 22 bases left between them. The CDR3 runs 16 residues. The germline CDR1 and CDR2 sequences are MNHEY and SMNVEV (reference sequence). The chain's CDR3 is CASKPPGGFVTNEQFF. Written as DNA, the CDR3 is TGTGCCAGCAAACCCCCCGGCGGGTTTGTGACCAATGAGCAGTTCTTC.

The chain has TRBV19 and TRBJ2-2; 10 bases are a match to TRBD2. This CDR3 spans 18 amino acids. Per germline, CDR1 LNHDA and CDR2 SQIVND (reference sequence). Unmatched junction bases numbered 7, after V lost 2 bases and J lost 1 base. The DNA for the CDR3 is TGTGCCAGTAGTATAATTTATCGACTAGCGGGGAACACCGGGGAGCTGTTTTTT. Its translation: CASSIIYRLAGNTGELFF.

V gene TRBV19 combines with J gene TRBJ2-1; 9 bases align to TRBD2. The CDR3 is 14 amino acids. The trim removed 6 bases at V and 4 bases at J, leaving 4 bases unmatched. From germline, CDR1 is LNHDA and CDR2 SQIVND (reference sequence). CDR3 sequence (DNA): TGTGCCAGTAGCCTTAGCGGGGGATACAATGAGCAGTTCTTC. This codes for CASSLSGGYNEQFF. Full variable domain (outside the CDR3, taken from reference TRBV19 and TRBJ2-1): DGGITQSPKYLFRKEGQNVTLSCEQNLNHDAMYWYRQDPGQGLRLIYYSQIVNDFQKGDIAEGYSVSREKKESFPLTVTSAQKNPTAFYLCASSLSGGYNEQFFGPGTRLTVL.

The CDR3 protein is CASSLERGEKLFF. CDR3 sequence (DNA): TGTGCCAGCAGCTTAGAACGGGGTGAAAAACTGTTTTTT. The chain employs TRBV7-9 and TRBJ1-4, with D uncertain. CDR1 is SEHNR, CDR2 FQNEAQ, per germline (reference sequence). With 1 base removed from V and 7 bases from J, the gap between germline ends came to 7 bases. This CDR3 has 13 residues.

This sequence joins TRBV5-1 and TRBJ2-1, with 8 bases aligning to TRBD2. Germline V gives CDR1 SGHRS, CDR2 YFSETQ. The CDR3 consists of 15 residues. V dropped 3 bases and J dropped 1; count of bases not matched to a gene: 3. CDR3 loop: CASSWERGSYNEQFF. The CDR3 nucleotides are TGCGCCAGCAGCTGGGAGCGGGGGTCCTACAATGAGCAGTTCTTC.

This clone was seen a few times. V and J are TRBV19 and TRBJ1-1, with 9 bases matching TRBD1. Looked up from germline, CDR1 is LNHDA and CDR2 is SQIVND (reference sequence). J gave up 4 bases and V 3 bases, and 3 bases lay outside the gene matches. The CDR3 is made up of 14 amino acids. CDR3 region: CASSITGGGTEAFF. Here the CDR3 DNA reads TGTGCCAGTAGTATCACAGGGGGCGGCACTGAAGCTTTCTTT. Together with reference TRBV19 and TRBJ1-1, the CDR3 gives the full variable domain: DGGITQSPKYLFRKEGQNVTLSCEQNLNHDAMYWYRQDPGQGLRLIYYSQIVNDFQKGDIAEGYSVSREKKESFPLTVTSAQKNPTAFYLCASSITGGGTEAFFGQGTRLTVV.

J is TRBJ1-5 and V is TRBV6-5, with a weak D call TRBD1 (6 bases). With 10 bases removed from V and 0 bases from J, the gap between germline ends came to 16 bases. The CDR3 length is 15 residues. Germline V gene sequence: CDR1 MNHEY, CDR2 SVGAGI. CDR3 nucleotide sequence: TGTGCCACCGCGTGGGCAGGGGATAGCAATCAGCCCCAGCATTTT. Its protein is CATAWAGDSNQPQHF.

The chain joins TRBV28 to TRBJ2-3; 8 bases fit TRBD1. Germline V gives CDR1 MDHEN, CDR2 SYDVKM. The CDR3 contains 14 residues. After removal of 6 bases from V and 1 base from J, the junction contained 3 bases not matched to a gene. CDR3: CASSTDRGTDTQYF. The CDR3 nucleotides are TGTGCCAGCAGCACGGACAGGGGCACAGATACGCAGTATTTT.

The chain recombines TRBV7-2 with TRBJ1-4; TRBD1 matches 8 bases. The CDR3 length is 14 residues. CDR1 is SGHTA and CDR2 is FQGNSA in the germline V gene. Losses at the gene ends were 8 bases for V and 3 bases for J; bases not matched to a gene: 5. CDR3 region: CASRRGLANEKLFF. The CDR3 nucleotides read TGTGCCAGCCGCAGGGGGCTTGCTAATGAAAAACTGTTTTTT. Together with reference TRBV7-2 and TRBJ1-4, the CDR3 gives the full variable domain: GAGVSQSPSNKVTEKGKDVELRCDPISGHTALYWYRQSLGQGLEFLIYFQGNSAPDKSGLPSDRFSAERTGGSVSTLTIQRTQQEDSAVYLCASRRGLANEKLFFGSGTQLSVL.

CDR3 residues: CASSFGGVAEKLFF. The CDR3 DNA reads TGTGCCAGCAGCTTTGGAGGGGTAGCCGAAAAACTGTTTTTT. The V and J genes are TRBV7-2 and TRBJ1-4; D is perhaps TRBD1 (5 bases). Trimming removed 3 bases from V and 8 bases from J, with 13 bases in between. The CDR3 is 14 residues long. Germline V lookup: CDR1 SGHTA, CDR2 FQGNSA.

The genes are TRBV7-7 and TRBJ2-5; the match to TRBD1 covers 10 bases. Per the germline V gene, CDR1 is SSHAT and CDR2 is FNYEAQ (reference sequence). The V gene end was trimmed by 5 bases and the J gene end by 4 bases; junction bases not matched to a gene: 7. The CDR3 is 15 amino acids. The CDR3 spells CASSTGTGAAETQYF. The CDR3 region has the DNA TGTGCCAGCAGCACCGGGACAGGGGCGGCAGAGACCCAGTACTTC.

The chain carries TRBV10-2 and TRBJ2-7; TRBD2 matches at 13 bases. V shed 8 bases, J shed 2 bases, and the junction held 3 bases outside the gene matches. The CDR3 extends over 14 amino acids. Germline V gives CDR1 WSHSY, CDR2 SAAADI. Here the CDR3 DNA reads TGCGCCAGCGGAGGGACTAGCGGGACCTACGAGCAGTACTTC. Protein sequence: CASGGTSGTYEQYF.

The chain recombines TRBV7-3 with TRBJ1-1; no definite D call. Germline V gives CDR1 SGHTA, CDR2 FQGTGA. With 0 bases removed from V and 3 bases from J, the gap between germline ends came to 11 bases. CDR3 length equals 15 residues. CDR3 coding DNA: TGTGCCAGCAGCTTAACCGTGAGGTTCTACACTGAAGCTTTCTTT. Translation: CASSLTVRFYTEAFF.

This clone was observed a handful of times. The chain employs TRBV11-2 and TRBJ1-2, with D possibly TRBD1 on 6 matching bases. This CDR3 contains 15 residues. From germline, CDR1 is SGHAT and CDR2 FQNNGV. V was clipped by 5 bases and J by 4 bases, with 17 bases between them. DNA of the CDR3: TGTGCCAGCAGCCCCCGACAGGTCTCAAGCTATGGCTACACCTTC. This codes for CASSPRQVSSYGYTF.

This chain's CDR3 is CASSPGLAGGTQYF. The CDR3 DNA reads as TGTGCCAGTAGTCCCGGACTAGCGGGGGGAACGCAGTATTTT. The chain combines TRBV19 with TRBJ2-3; 14 bases match TRBD2. Looked up from germline, CDR1 is LNHDA and CDR2 is SQIVND (reference sequence). The CDR3 totals 14 residues. With 5 bases clipped from V and 9 bases from J, the junction kept 4 bases outside the gene matches.

The chain recombines TRBV2 with TRBJ1-4, with D perhaps matching TRBD1 (5 bases). The CDR3 is 14 amino acids. CDR1 SNHLY and CDR2 FYNNEI come from the germline V gene. Trimming pared 5 bases from V and 7 bases from J, leaving 14 bases between. The CDR3 loop reads CASSITGWGEKLFF. DNA of the CDR3: TGTGCCAGCAGTATCACAGGATGGGGTGAAAAACTGTTTTTT.

The V call is TRBV6-4, the J call TRBJ1-1; TRBD1 is a possible D gene (6 bases). With 3 bases removed from V and 5 bases from J, the gap between germline ends came to 10 bases. Germline V lookup: CDR1 MRHNA, CDR2 SNTAGT. The CDR3 extends over 13 amino acids. The CDR3 nucleotides read TGTGCCAGCAGTGAAGACGGACAGACTGAAGCTTTCTTT. It is translated as CASSEDGQTEAFF.

This chain uses TRBV6-5 with TRBJ1-1; possible D gene TRBD1, 5 bases. The CDR3 is made up of 15 amino acids. Germline lookup yields CDR1 MNHEY and CDR2 SVGAGI. V dropped 4 bases and J dropped 0 bases, with 12 bases sitting between them. The CDR3 sequence is CASSSSLQVNTEAFF. The CDR3 nucleotides are TGTGCCAGCAGTTCCTCTCTACAGGTGAACACTGAAGCTTTCTTT.

The CDR3 DNA is TGTGCCAGCAGTCCCGGGACTAGCGGGGGGTTGCAGGATACGCAGTATTTT. Protein product: CASSPGTSGGLQDTQYF. The gene calls are TRBV27 and TRBJ2-3, with TRBD2 matching over 15 bases. Looked up from germline, CDR1 is MNHEY and CDR2 is SMNVEV (reference sequence). This CDR3 comprises 17 residues. Trimming removed 5 bases from V and 6 bases from J; junction bases left unmatched: 9.

The chain couples TRBV28 to TRBJ1-4, with a weak D call TRBD1 (6 bases). V lost 3 bases and J lost 7, with 12 bases in between. From germline, CDR1 is MDHEN and CDR2 SYDVKM. This CDR3 region has 14 residues. The DNA for the CDR3 is TGTGCCAGCAGTTTGACAGGCTTCGGTGAAAAACTGTTTTTT. It is translated as CASSLTGFGEKLFF. The full variable domain, completed using reference TRBV28 and TRBJ1-4, is DVKVTQSSRYLVKRTGEKVFLECVQDMDHENMFWYRQDPGLGLRLIYFSYDVKMKEKGDIPEGYSVSREKKERFSLILESASTNQTSMYLCASSLTGFGEKLFFGSGTQLSVL.

The chain recombines TRBV3-1 (or the pseudogene TRBV3-2) with TRBJ2-7; the match to TRBD1 covers 8 bases. Germline V CDR1 and CDR2: LGHDT, YNNKEL (reference sequence). The junction had 2 bases not matched to a gene; V was cut back by 4 bases and J by 0 bases. CDR3 size: 14 residues. CDR3 nucleotides: TGTGCCAGCAGCCGGGACAGGTTCTCCTACGAGCAGTACTTC. Its translation: CASSRDRFSYEQYF.